This T cell receptor beta chain was captured by sequencing in a study of shared T cell receptors in the human thymus. TCRdb keeps only in-frame clones here, not all; method: immunoSEQ multiplex PCR. Among about 660,000 clones, approximately 87% were seen once, and the ten largest hold about 0.01%. V was shortened by 4 bases and J by 0 bases, with 17 bases between the two germline ends. The CDR3 has 17 amino acids. Germline loops: CDR1 SNHLY, CDR2 FYNNEI. The same sample was also studied in work on human thymus T cells. That publication notes: Corrective heart surgery yielded the resections from which the thymus tissue came. Thymic and blood repertoires appeared to display a bias in their usage of V and J genes. Related studies noted strongly shared thymic repertoires across unrelated people.

The sequence was collected from a boy in the first two years of life with a congenital heart defect. V and J are TRBV2 and TRBJ2-3, with D possibly TRBD2 on 6 matching bases. The sample comprised thymocytes. The CDR3 reads CASSGLARAASTDTQYF. The DNA of the CDR3 is TGTGCCAGCAGTGGGCTAGCGCGGGCGGCTAGCACAGATACGCAGTATTTT.